These 12 T cell receptor beta chains came from one sample sequenced in a study of blood T cell repertoires in COVID-19. Using immunoSEQ multiplex PCR, the repertoire was profiled, and TCRdb retains in-frame clones only, with some absent. The sample lists 65,000 or so clones; about 92% were seen once. Material for sequencing was peripheral blood. Receptors originate from a man in his 60s with acute or convalescent COVID-19.

This clone was seen once. This chain uses TRBV6-1 with TRBJ1-6; D gene ambiguous. The germline V gene encodes CDR1 MNHNS and CDR2 SASEGT. Trimming took 2 bases from V and 11 from J, leaving 10 bases between them. The CDR3 is 13 residues long. For the CDR3, the DNA is TGTGCCAGCAGTGAAAACCGGTTGGCACCCCTCCACTTT. It translates to CASSENRLAPLHF.

The chain carries TRBV19 and TRBJ2-3, with D possibly matching TRBD1 (5 bases). The CDR3 extends over 16 amino acids. Germline CDR1 is LNHDA and CDR2 is SQIVND (reference sequence). Trimming took off 7 bases at V and 4 bases at J, with 21 bases between the two ends. The CDR3 sequence: CASTATQGGGADTQYF. In nucleotides, the CDR3 is TGTGCCAGTACCGCGACCCAGGGCGGCGGAGCAGATACGCAGTATTTT.

This clone was recorded once. V and J are TRBV6-2 or TRBV6-3 and TRBJ2-1; a possible D gene is TRBD1 (5 bases). V lost 1 base and J lost 9, with 16 bases in between. Germline CDR1 and CDR2: MNHEY and SVGEGT. This CDR3 contains 15 residues. The CDR3: CASSYYGRATGEQFF. The CDR3, as DNA: TGTGCCAGCAGTTACTACGGACGGGCTACAGGTGAGCAGTTCTTC.

This sequence joins TRBV19 and TRBJ1-5; D is possibly TRBD1 (5 bases). Germline CDR1 reads LNHDA; CDR2 reads SQIVND (reference sequence). The CDR3 spans 19 residues. V was cut by 5 bases and J by 1 base, with 24 bases left in between. The DNA of the CDR3 is TGTGCCAGTAGTGTCCGCATCACCTTGACAGAACTAAGCAATCAGCCCCAGCATTTT. As protein: CASSVRITLTELSNQPQHF.

The chain couples TRBV30 to TRBJ1-6; the D gene is possibly TRBD1 (6 bases). Per the germline V gene, CDR1 is GTSNPN and CDR2 is SVGIG (reference sequence). Trimming removed 0 bases from V and 0 bases from J, with 24 bases in between. The CDR3 consists of 21 residues. CDR3 nucleotides: TGTGCCTGGAGTGTTGGAATCGGTAGGGGGTCCGCGAGCTCCTATAATTCACCCCTCCACTTT. This encodes CAWSVGIGRGSASSYNSPLHF. Using reference TRBV30 and TRBJ1-6 for the parts outside the CDR3, the full variable domain is SQTIHQWPATLVQPVGSPLSLECTVEGTSNPNLYWYRQAAGRGLQLLFYSVGIGQISSEVPQNLSASRPQDRQFILSSKKLLLSDSGFYLCAWSVGIGRGSASSYNSPLHFGNGTRLTVT.

About this clone itself: Other nucleotide sequences from this sample produce the same CDR3. This chain connects TRBV7-9 to TRBJ1-3; D may be TRBD1 (6 bases). The CDR3 has 15 residues. Per germline, CDR1 SEHNR and CDR2 FQNEAQ (reference sequence). The V and J ends lost 5 bases and 0 bases respectively, with 11 bases between them. CDR3 sequence reads: CASSPRGSSGNTIYF. In DNA form, the CDR3 reads TGTGCCAGCAGCCCGAGGGGGAGCTCTGGAAACACCATATATTTT.

This clone was observed once. The chain recombines TRBV5-1 with TRBJ1-3, with D possibly being TRBD1 (6 bases). The CDR3 sequence is 15 residues long. The ends were cut back, 0 bases at V and 4 bases at J, with 11 bases in the middle. Per germline, CDR1 SGHRS and CDR2 YFSETQ. CDR3 DNA sequence: TGCGCCAGCAGCTTGGGGGCAGGGGCCGGAAACACCATATATTTT. It specifies CASSLGAGAGNTIYF.

V and J are TRBV18 and TRBJ1-3; D may be TRBD1 (5 bases). CDR1 KGHSH and CDR2 LQKENI come from the germline V gene. V was shortened by 1 base and J by 1 base, with 17 bases between the two germline ends. CDR3 length: 18 residues. The CDR3 nucleotides are TGTGCCAGCTCACCACTTATGGGGGGAGCCAATTCTGGAAACACCATATATTTT. It yields the protein CASSPLMGGANSGNTIYF.

The J gene is TRBJ1-2, the V gene TRBV10-3; the match to TRBD1 covers 9 bases. J lost 8 bases, V lost 6 bases, and 10 bases had no gene match. CDR1 ENHRY and CDR2 SYGVKD come from the germline V gene. The CDR3 is made up of 14 amino acids. In nucleotides, the CDR3 is TGTGCCATCAGCGTCTGGACAGGGGAAGGCGGCTACACCTTC. It yields the protein CAISVWTGEGGYTF.

This chain joins TRBV7-2 and TRBJ2-5; 10 bases line up with TRBD2. Germline CDR1 SGHTA, CDR2 FQGNSA. Trimming took 4 bases from V and 5 from J; bases not matched to a gene: 4. CDR3 length equals 14 residues. The CDR3 DNA follows: TGTGCCAGCAGCTCTACGACTAGCGGGGAGACCCAGTACTTC. The encoded protein is CASSSTTSGETQYF.

The chain couples TRBV14 to TRBJ1-1; D gene unclear. The V gene lost 1 base and the J gene lost 0 bases, with 9 bases spanning the gap. Per germline, CDR1 SGHDN and CDR2 FVKESK. The CDR3 contains 15 residues. As DNA, the CDR3 is TGTGCCAGCAGCCAAGTACATCCCATGAACACTGAAGCTTTCTTT. Amino acids: CASSQVHPMNTEAFF. Combining the CDR3 with reference TRBV14 and TRBJ1-1 gives the whole variable domain EAGVTQFPSHSVIEKGQTVTLRCDPISGHDNLYWYRRVMGKEIKFLLHFVKESKQDESGMPNNRFLAERTGGTYSTLKVQPAELEDSGVYFCASSQVHPMNTEAFFGQGTRLTVV.

The chain has TRBV5-1 and TRBJ1-4; 9 nucleotides agree with TRBD1. Germline V gene lookup returns CDR1 SGHRS and CDR2 YFSETQ. The V and J ends lost 6 bases and 8 bases, in that order; junction bases with no gene match: 8. This CDR3 is 14 amino acids long. The CDR3 bases are TGCGCCAGCAACCGGGGACAGGGAGCAGAAAAACTGTTTTTT. Residues: CASNRGQGAEKLFF. The entire variable domain, with the rest obtained from reference TRBV5-1 and TRBJ1-4, is as follows: KAGVTQTPRYLIKTRGQQVTLSCSPISGHRSVSWYQQTPGQGLQFLFEYFSETQRNKGNFPGRFSGRQFSNSRSEMNVSTLELGDSALYLCASNRGQGAEKLFFGSGTQLSVL.